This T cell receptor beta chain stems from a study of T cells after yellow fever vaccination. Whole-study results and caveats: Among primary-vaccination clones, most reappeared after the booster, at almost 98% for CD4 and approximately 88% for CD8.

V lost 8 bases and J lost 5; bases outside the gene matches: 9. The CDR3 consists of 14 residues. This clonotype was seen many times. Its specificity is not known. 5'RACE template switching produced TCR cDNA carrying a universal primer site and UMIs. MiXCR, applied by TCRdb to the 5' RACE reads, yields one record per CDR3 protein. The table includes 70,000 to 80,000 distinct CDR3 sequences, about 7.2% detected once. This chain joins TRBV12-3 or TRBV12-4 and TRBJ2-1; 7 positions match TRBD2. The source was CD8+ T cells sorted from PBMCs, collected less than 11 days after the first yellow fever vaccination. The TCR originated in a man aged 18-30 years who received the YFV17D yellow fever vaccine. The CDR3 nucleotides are TGTGCCAGCCCGACCGCTAGCGGAAACAATGAGCAGTTCTTC. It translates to CASPTASGNNEQFF.